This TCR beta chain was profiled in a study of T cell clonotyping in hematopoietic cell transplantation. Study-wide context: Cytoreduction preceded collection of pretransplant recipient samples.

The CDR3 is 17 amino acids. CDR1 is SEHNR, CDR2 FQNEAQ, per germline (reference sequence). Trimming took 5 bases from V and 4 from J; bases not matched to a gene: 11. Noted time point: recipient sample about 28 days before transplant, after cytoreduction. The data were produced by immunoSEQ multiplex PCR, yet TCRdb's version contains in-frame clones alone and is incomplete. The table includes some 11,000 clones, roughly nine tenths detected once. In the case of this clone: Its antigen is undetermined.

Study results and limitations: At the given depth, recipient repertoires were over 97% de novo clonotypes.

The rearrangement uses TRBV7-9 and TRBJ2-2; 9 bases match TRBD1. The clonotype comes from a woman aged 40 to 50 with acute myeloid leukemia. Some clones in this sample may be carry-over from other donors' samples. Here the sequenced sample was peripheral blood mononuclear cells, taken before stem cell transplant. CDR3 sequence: CASSPIMGQGITGELFF. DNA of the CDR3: TGTGCCAGCAGCCCCATCATGGGACAGGGCATCACCGGGGAGCTGTTTTTT.